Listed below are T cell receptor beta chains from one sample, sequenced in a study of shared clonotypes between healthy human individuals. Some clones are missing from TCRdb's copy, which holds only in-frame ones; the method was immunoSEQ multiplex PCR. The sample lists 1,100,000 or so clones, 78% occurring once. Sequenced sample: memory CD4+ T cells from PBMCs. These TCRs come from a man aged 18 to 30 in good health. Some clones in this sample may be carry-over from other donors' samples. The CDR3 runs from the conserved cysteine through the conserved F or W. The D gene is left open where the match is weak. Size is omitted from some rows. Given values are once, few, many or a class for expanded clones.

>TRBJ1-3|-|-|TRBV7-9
CASSLEGRTGDTIYF
TGTGCCAGCAGCTTAGAGGGCAGGACCGGGGACACCATATATTTT
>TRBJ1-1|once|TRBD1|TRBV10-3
CAISGQGNTEAFF
TGTGCCATCAGTGGACAGGGAAACACTGAAGCTTTCTTT
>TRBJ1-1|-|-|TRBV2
CASSESVLSEAFF
TGTGCCAGCAGTGAATCCGTGCTTAGTGAAGCTTTCTTT
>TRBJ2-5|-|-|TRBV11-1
CASSRGSGKVQETQYF
TGTGCCAGCAGTAGGGGGAGCGGGAAGGTCCAAGAGACCCAGTACTTC
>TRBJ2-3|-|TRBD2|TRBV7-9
CASSRGTSLVGDTQYF
TGTGCCAGCAGCCGAGGGACTAGCCTGGTAGGAGATACGCAGTATTTT
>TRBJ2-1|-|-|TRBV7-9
CASSQGDSRHEQFF
TGTGCCAGCAGCCAGGGCGATAGCAGGCATGAGCAGTTCTTC
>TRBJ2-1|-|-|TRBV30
CAWGPYNEQFF
TGTGCCTGGGGGCCTTACAATGAGCAGTTCTTC
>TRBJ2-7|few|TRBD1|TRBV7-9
CASRLGTGNYEQYF
TGTGCCAGCAGATTGGGGACAGGGAACTACGAGCAGTACTTC
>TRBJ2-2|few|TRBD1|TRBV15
CATSRHRQGIGELFF
TGTGCCACCAGCAGACACAGACAGGGGATCGGGGAGCTGTTTTTT
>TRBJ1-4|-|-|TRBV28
CASRGAFNEKLFF
TGTGCCAGCCGGGGGGCCTTTAATGAAAAACTGTTTTTT
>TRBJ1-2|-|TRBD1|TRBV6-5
CASSKQGAYGYTF
TGTGCCAGCAGTAAACAGGGGGCCTATGGCTACACCTTC
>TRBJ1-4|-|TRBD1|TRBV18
CASAKQGTEKLFF
TGTGCCAGCGCAAAACAGGGGACGGAAAAACTGTTTTTT
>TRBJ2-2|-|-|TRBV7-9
CASRGTGELFF
TGTGCCAGCAGAGGGACCGGGGAGCTGTTTTTT
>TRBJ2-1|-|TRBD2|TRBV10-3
CAISASGTFNYNEQFF
TGTGCCATCAGTGCTAGCGGGACCTTCAACTACAATGAGCAGTTCTTC
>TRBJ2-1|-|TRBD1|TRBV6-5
CASRARDRAGNEQFF
TGTGCCAGCAGGGCCCGGGACAGGGCTGGCAATGAGCAGTTCTTC
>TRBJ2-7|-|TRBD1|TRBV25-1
CASSGNRGPSYEQYF
TGTGCCAGCAGTGGTAACAGGGGGCCGTCCTACGAGCAGTACTTC
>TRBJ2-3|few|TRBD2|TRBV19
CASSARLAGLDTQYF
TGTGCCAGTAGTGCAAGACTAGCGGGATTAGATACGCAGTATTTT
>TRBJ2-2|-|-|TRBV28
CASSSPPGGGTGELFF
TGTGCCAGCAGCTCACCGCCGGGGGGCGGAACCGGGGAGCTGTTTTTT
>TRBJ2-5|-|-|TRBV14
CASSQVDGLPGVMKTQYF
TGTGCCAGCAGCCAAGTTGACGGACTACCGGGTGTTATGAAGACCCAGTACTTC
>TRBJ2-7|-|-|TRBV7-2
CASSLARSYEQYF
TGTGCCAGCAGCTTAGCGCGCAGCTACGAGCAGTACTTC
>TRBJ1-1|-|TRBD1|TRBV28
CASTPTGQGLVKF
TGTGCCAGCACCCCGACCGGACAGGGTTTGGTGAAGTTC
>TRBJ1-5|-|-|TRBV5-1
CASSLGRGGQPQHF
TGCGCCAGCAGCTTGGGCAGGGGAGGACAGCCCCAGCATTTT
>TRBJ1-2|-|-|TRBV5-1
CASSPNTRAGYTF
TGCGCCAGCAGCCCAAACACTAGGGCGGGCTACACCTTC
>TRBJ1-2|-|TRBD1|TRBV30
CAWKTGGENYGYTF
TGTGCCTGGAAGACAGGGGGCGAGAACTATGGCTACACCTTC
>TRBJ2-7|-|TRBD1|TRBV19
CASMGDRPPYEQYF
TGTGCCAGTATGGGGGACAGACCACCCTACGAGCAGTACTTC
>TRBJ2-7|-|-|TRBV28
CASSFNLVAGGTYEQYF
TGTGCCAGCAGTTTTAATCTCGTGGCAGGGGGGACCTACGAGCAGTACTTC
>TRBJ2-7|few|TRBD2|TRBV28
CASSGGGYEQYF
TGTGCCAGCTCCGGGGGAGGGTACGAGCAGTACTTC
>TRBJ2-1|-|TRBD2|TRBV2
CASSEAGLESDEQFF
TGTGCCAGCAGCGAGGCGGGACTAGAAAGCGATGAGCAGTTCTTC
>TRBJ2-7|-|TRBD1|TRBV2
CASTGQGGSYEQYF
TGTGCCAGCACCGGACAGGGGGGTTCCTACGAGCAGTACTTC
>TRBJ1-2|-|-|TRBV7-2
CASSTDRTGSYGYTF
TGTGCCAGCAGCACAGACAGGACTGGAAGCTATGGCTACACCTTC
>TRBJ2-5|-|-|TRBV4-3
CASSEGLQFQETQYF
TGCGCCAGCAGCGAGGGACTTCAATTCCAAGAGACCCAGTACTTC
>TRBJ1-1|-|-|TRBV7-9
CASSLFRDTEAFF
TGTGCCAGCAGCTTATTCAGGGACACTGAAGCTTTCTTT
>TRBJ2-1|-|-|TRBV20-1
CSAALVYEQFF
TGCAGTGCCGCACTAGTTTATGAGCAGTTCTTC
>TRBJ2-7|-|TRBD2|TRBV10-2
CASRALSGSVYEQYF
TGCGCCAGCAGGGCTTTAAGCGGGAGCGTCTACGAGCAGTACTTC
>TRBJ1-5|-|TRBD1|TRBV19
CASSERTGGSKSNQPQHF
TGTGCCAGTAGTGAAAGGACAGGGGGCAGTAAAAGCAATCAGCCCCAGCATTTT
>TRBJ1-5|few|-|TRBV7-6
CASSLAGFNQPQHF
TGTGCCAGCAGCTTAGCGGGATTCAATCAGCCCCAGCATTTT
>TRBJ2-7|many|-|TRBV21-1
CASSKGSPGGYEQYF
TGTGCCAGCAGCAAAGGGAGCCCAGGGGGGTACGAGCAGTACTTC
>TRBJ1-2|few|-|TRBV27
CASSLRRNYGYTF
TGTGCCAGCAGTTTGAGGCGAAACTATGGCTACACCTTC
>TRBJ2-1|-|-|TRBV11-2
CASSAQGAGVVNEQFF
TGTGCCAGCAGCGCCCAGGGGGCGGGAGTAGTCAATGAGCAGTTCTTC
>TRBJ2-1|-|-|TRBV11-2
CASSAPISDEQFF
TGTGCCAGCAGCGCACCCATTAGTGATGAGCAGTTCTTC
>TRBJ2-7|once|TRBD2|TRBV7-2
CASSLELAGGREQYF
TGTGCCAGCAGCTTAGAGCTAGCGGGAGGGAGAGAGCAGTACTTC
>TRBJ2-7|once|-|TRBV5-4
CASSPPGRGWFLGYEQYF
TGTGCCAGCAGCCCCCCGGGAAGGGGTTGGTTCCTTGGGTACGAGCAGTACTTC
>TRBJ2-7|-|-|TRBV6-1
CASSKGPGFYEQYF
TGTGCCAGCAGTAAAGGCCCAGGATTCTACGAGCAGTACTTC
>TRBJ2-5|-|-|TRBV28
CASKSQPQETQYF
TGTGCCAGCAAGTCACAGCCCCAAGAGACCCAGTACTTC
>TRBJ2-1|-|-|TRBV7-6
CASTKMGSSYNEQFF
TGTGCCAGCACCAAAATGGGGAGCTCCTACAATGAGCAGTTCTTC
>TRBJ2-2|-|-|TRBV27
CASVLIGKELFF
TGTGCCAGCGTTCTAATAGGGAAGGAGCTGTTTTTT
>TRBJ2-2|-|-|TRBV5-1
CASSLGASNTGELFF
TGCGCCAGCAGCTTGGGTGCTTCGAACACCGGGGAGCTGTTTTTT
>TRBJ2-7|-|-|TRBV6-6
CASSRGAGSEQYF
TGTGCCAGCAGCCGCGGAGCAGGAAGCGAGCAGTACTTC